Listed below are T cell receptor beta chains from one sample, sequenced in a study of CD8 T cells in ankylosing spondylitis. From the 5' RACE reads, TCRdb called clonotypes with MiXCR, one entry per CDR3 protein. This sample has 150,000 to 200,000 distinct CDR3 sequences, with 10% to 15% found just once. The sample consisted of blood, either unsorted or a sorted T cell fraction (not recorded which). These receptor sequences come from a female donor with ankylosing spondylitis or in good health (not recorded which). Each CDR3 is given without its conserved first and last residue. Clone size, where shown, is once, few, many, or a class for clones that have expanded.

size | V | CDR3
. | TRBV6-1 | AVRLGGRNTEAF
few | TRBV11-2 | ASSLVHEETQY
few | TRBV20-1 | SARTGRVAF
few | TRBV12-3/TRBV12-4 | ASSTTANYGYT
many | TRBV7-9 | ASRREVLSTEAF
many | TRBV7-9 | ASQRLGGAVTGELF
once | TRBV6-1 | ASSPTYDPEAF
many | TRBV24-1 | ATRASGNNQPQH
many | TRBV5-6 | ASSGGAQETQY
. | TRBV18 | ASSFQGATNEKLF
many | TRBV27 | ASSFWGPREQY
many | TRBV5-1 | ASSTGTSRTYEQY
few | TRBV19 | ASSTPGQGGETQY
few | TRBV11-1 | ASSLEVSGSYEQY
many | TRBV5-1 | ASPHLSGGLLKQY